This is a list of T cell receptor beta chains from one sample in a study of T cell responses to AZD1222 COVID-19 vaccine. Clones were sequenced by immunoSEQ multiplex PCR, and TCRdb holds only the in-frame ones, with some missing. The sample carries roughly 180,000 clones, 80% to 95% recorded once. Source: peripheral blood, taken 28 days after the second AZD1222 dose. These receptors were taken from an adult who received the AZD1222 COVID-19 vaccine. Each CDR3 is given with its conserved first and last residue.

v_call: TRBV20-1; cdr3_aa: CSASNSLKEGYEQYF
v_call: TRBV24-1; cdr3_aa: CATSDGTGISNQPQHF
v_call: TRBV12-3/TRBV12-4; cdr3_aa: CASSLRTEGEQYF
v_call: TRBV5-4; cdr3_aa: CASSWDGLRGYTF
v_call: TRBV28; cdr3_aa: CASKKQYQPQHF
v_call: TRBV4-1; cdr3_aa: CASSQPTSGRTEQYF
v_call: TRBV28; cdr3_aa: CASRSDRLTFGVETQYF
v_call: TRBV5-4; cdr3_aa: CASSLGRAGANVLTF
v_call: TRBV27; cdr3_aa: CASRKGSKPHTDTQYF
v_call: TRBV3-1/TRBV3-2; cdr3_aa: CASSQRFGALSPLHF
v_call: TRBV5-4; cdr3_aa: CASSLDDGYTF
v_call: TRBV5-5; cdr3_aa: CASSLVGGSGSYEQYF
v_call: TRBV19; cdr3_aa: CATREPNYGYTF
v_call: TRBV2; cdr3_aa: CASIPDRVHNEQFF
v_call: TRBV7-8; cdr3_aa: CASSLSGLAYNEQFF
v_call: TRBV3-1/TRBV3-2; cdr3_aa: CASSQTRGWSNEKLFF
v_call: TRBV19; cdr3_aa: CASSILGGSEAFF
v_call: TRBV2; cdr3_aa: CASTPGQVNSPLHF
v_call: TRBV5-1; cdr3_aa: CASSLWGSNYEQYF
v_call: TRBV9; cdr3_aa: CASSGPSGTQYF
v_call: TRBV18; cdr3_aa: CASSPRQGRRSTEAFF
v_call: TRBV6-6; cdr3_aa: CASSYSAVTEAFF
v_call: TRBV4-1; cdr3_aa: CASSPTDYGYTF
v_call: TRBV7-2; cdr3_aa: CASSPGPGSVSTQYF
v_call: TRBV7-6; cdr3_aa: CASAELEATYEQYF
v_call: TRBV7-9; cdr3_aa: CASTQWAMNTEAFF
v_call: TRBV7-3; cdr3_aa: CASSLLAGVAETQYF
v_call: TRBV19; cdr3_aa: CASSIWDRDGYTF
v_call: TRBV12-3/TRBV12-4; cdr3_aa: CASSLGGAPLHF
v_call: TRBV3-1/TRBV3-2; cdr3_aa: CASSQLINQPQHF
v_call: TRBV2; cdr3_aa: CASSEGTGGSYGYTF
v_call: TRBV4-1; cdr3_aa: CASSRSVMDEQYF
v_call: TRBV28; cdr3_aa: CASSELNTEAFF
v_call: TRBV14; cdr3_aa: CASSQLGRDSMNTEAFF
v_call: TRBV10-3; cdr3_aa: CAIGETANYGYTF
v_call: TRBV15; cdr3_aa: CATRREETQYF
v_call: TRBV6-5; cdr3_aa: CASSTTGGTTEAFF
v_call: TRBV14; cdr3_aa: CASSHLDVAYGYTF
v_call: TRBV6-5; cdr3_aa: CASSRHGPNNSPLHF
v_call: TRBV7-9; cdr3_aa: CASSLGSSGTSYEQYF
v_call: TRBV10-2; cdr3_aa: CASSEFRLDGEGTEAFF
v_call: TRBV9; cdr3_aa: CASSVWQGEVISPLHF
v_call: TRBV14; cdr3_aa: CASSQDFRTTLNTDTQYF
v_call: TRBV3-1/TRBV3-2; cdr3_aa: CASSQGVSYGYTF
v_call: TRBV6-5; cdr3_aa: CASSYRDGSNQPQHF
v_call: TRBV5-1; cdr3_aa: CASSPSGWIYEQFF
v_call: TRBV7-9; cdr3_aa: CASSLGVAGVGDTQYF
v_call: TRBV25-1; cdr3_aa: CASSELGVGETQYF
v_call: TRBV5-8; cdr3_aa: CASSFIGGEQYF
v_call: TRBV24-1; cdr3_aa: CATSDGGRGRVSEAFF
v_call: TRBV28; cdr3_aa: CASETGRFEQYF
v_call: TRBV3-1/TRBV3-2; cdr3_aa: CASSHGGLGTEAFF
v_call: TRBV24-1; cdr3_aa: CATSDLPGLREAGELFF
v_call: TRBV5-1; cdr3_aa: CASSFDRGKMEGYTF